This entry lists 18 T cell receptor beta chains sequenced from one sample in a study of human T cells and chemical hapten exposure. Time point specified: patch test 3, about 24 weeks after DPC sensitization. Stated treatment: therapeutic diphenylcyclopropenone sensitization with weekly scalp DPC. TCRdb reprocessed the RACE reads via MiXCR and lists one record per CDR3 protein. The data contain over 100,000 distinct CDR3 sequences, around 11% of them seen just once; the ten biggest clones take up more than 2%. The sequencing here drew on whole blood, taken in connection with sensitization to the hapten diphenylcyclopropenone (DPC). The source is a woman in her forties or fifties with alopecia areata. Some clones in this sample may be carry-over from other donors' samples.

This clonotype occurred many times. The CDR3 region has the DNA TGCAGCGTTGAAGACCGGACAGCCACAGATACGCAGTATTTT. This gives the protein CSVEDRTATDTQYF. The V and J genes are TRBV29-1 and TRBJ2-3; D may be TRBD1 (6 bases). With 0 bases removed from V and 2 bases from J, the gap between germline ends came to 9 bases. The CDR3 totals 14 residues. Germline loops: CDR1 SQVTM, CDR2 ANQGSEA.

This clonotype was observed a few times. J is TRBJ1-1 and V is TRBV12-3 or TRBV12-4, with TRBD1 as a possible D gene (6 bases). Trimming left V 6 bases short and J 4 bases short, with 15 bases between. The CDR3 extends over 14 amino acids. CDR3 DNA: TGTGCCAGCAGCCGAGAAGGGGGGATCACTGAAGCTTTCTTT. As protein: CASSREGGITEAFF.

This clonotype came up many times. The chain is built from TRBV29-1 and TRBJ2-3, with a weak D call TRBD1 (6 bases). Looked up from germline, CDR1 is SQVTM and CDR2 is ANQGSEA. The CDR3 spans 14 residues. V lost 1 base to trimming and J lost 0 bases, with 8 bases between them. CDR3 amino acids: CSVEGQGSTDTQYF. CDR3 DNA: TGCAGCGTTGAAGGTCAGGGGAGCACAGATACGCAGTATTTT.

This clonotype has more than one count but fewer than ten. The chain couples TRBV5-1 to TRBJ2-3, with 9 positions matching TRBD1. The CDR3 totals 16 residues. Germline-derived CDR1 and CDR2 are SGHRS and YFSETQ. J gave up 4 bases and V 1 base, and 7 bases lay outside the gene matches. The CDR3 sequence is CASSLQWDRVSDTQYF. The CDR3 coding sequence is TGCGCCAGCAGCTTGCAATGGGACAGGGTGTCAGATACGCAGTATTTT.

This clonotype was detected only a few times. The genes are TRBV7-2 and TRBJ2-1, with D perhaps TRBD2 (6 bases). The germline V gene has CDR1 SGHTA and CDR2 FQGNSA. This CDR3 region has 16 residues. The ends were cut back, 5 bases at V and 5 bases at J, with 19 bases in the middle. The CDR3 is CASSPLGGATHNEQFF. In DNA, the CDR3 is TGTGCCAGCAGCCCCCTGGGGGGAGCCACCCACAATGAGCAGTTCTTC.

The CDR3 protein is CASRAGGGYGYTF. DNA for the CDR3: TGTGCCAGCAGGGCAGGGGGGGGCTATGGCTACACCTTC. The J gene is TRBJ1-2, the V gene TRBV28; TRBD1 agrees at 7 bases. J lost 4 bases, V lost 6 bases, and 5 bases had no gene match. CDR1 and CDR2 from the germline V gene are MDHEN and SYDVKM. There are 13 residues in the CDR3.

This clonotype was observed a handful of times. Here the CDR3 DNA reads TGTGCCAGCAGCCCGGGACTAGCGTTGAATGAGCAGTTCTTC. Protein sequence: CASSPGLALNEQFF. J is TRBJ2-1 and V is TRBV27, with 10 bases fitting TRBD2. The ends lost 6 bases at V and 7 bases at J; junction bases unmatched: 6. The CDR3 contains 14 residues. CDR1 and CDR2 from the germline V gene are MNHEY and SMNVEV (reference sequence).

A few counts support this clonotype. The rearrangement links TRBV5-1 to TRBJ2-7, with a possible D match to TRBD1 (6 bases). The ends were cut back, 0 bases at V and 3 bases at J, with 19 bases in the middle. The germline gives CDR1 SGHRS, CDR2 YFSETQ. CDR3 length: 17 amino acids. The chain's CDR3 is CASSLAQGHHSVYEQYF. The CDR3 DNA reads as TGCGCCAGCAGCTTGGCCCAGGGACACCACTCCGTCTACGAGCAGTACTTC.

This clonotype has just a few counts. V is TRBV2 and J is TRBJ2-5; possible D gene TRBD1, 6 bases. With 4 bases removed from V and 4 bases from J, the gap between germline ends came to 16 bases. CDR3 size: 15 residues. Germline CDR1 reads SNHLY; CDR2 reads FYNNEI. CDR3 DNA sequence: TGTGCCAGCAGTGCCCAAGCAGGGGTCGTAGAGACCCAGTACTTC. Translating it yields CASSAQAGVVETQYF.

This clonotype has ten or more counts. The chain combines TRBV27 with TRBJ2-2; 9 bases line up with TRBD2. Germline CDR1 is MNHEY and CDR2 is SMNVEV (reference sequence). The CDR3 is 16 residues long. V dropped 2 bases and J dropped 1; count of bases not matched to a gene: 2. Here the CDR3 reads CASSLAGGRNTGELFF. In nucleotides, the CDR3 is TGTGCCAGCAGTTTAGCGGGGGGGAGGAACACCGGGGAGCTGTTTTTT.

The rearrangement links TRBV7-2 to TRBJ2-3; the D gene is possibly TRBD2 (7 bases). The CDR3 consists of 16 residues. The V gene lost 4 bases and the J gene lost 1 base, with 15 bases spanning the gap. Germline lookup yields CDR1 SGHTA and CDR2 FQGNSA. The chain's CDR3 is CASSYRGGLGTDTQYF. CDR3 in DNA: TGTGCCAGCAGCTATAGGGGGGGCTTGGGCACAGATACGCAGTATTTT. The full variable domain, in which reference TRBV7-2 and TRBJ2-3 provide the parts outside the CDR3, is GAGVSQSPSNKVTEKGKDVELRCDPISGHTALYWYRQSLGQGLEFLIYFQGNSAPDKSGLPSDRFSAERTGGSVSTLTIQRTQQEDSAVYLCASSYRGGLGTDTQYFGPGTRLTVL.

V and J are TRBV20-1 and TRBJ1-1; 9 bases align to TRBD1. Germline CDR1 DFQATT, CDR2 SNEGSKA (reference sequence). V gave up 3 bases and J gave up 5 bases; unmatched junction bases: 10. The CDR3 sequence is 15 residues long. Here the CDR3 reads CSARGQGRVVTEAFF. CDR3 coding DNA: TGCAGTGCTAGGGGACAGGGCCGCGTAGTAACTGAAGCTTTCTTT.

The chain uses TRBV6-2 or TRBV6-3 and TRBJ1-5, with D unresolved. Per the germline V gene, CDR1 is MNHEY and CDR2 is SVGEGT. CDR3 length: 14 amino acids. Trimming shortened V by 0 bases and J by 1 base, and 4 bases separated the two germline ends. This CDR3 reads CASSYSGSNQPQHF. The CDR3, as DNA: TGTGCCAGCAGTTACTCGGGGAGCAATCAGCCCCAGCATTTT.

The rearrangement joins TRBV5-1 to TRBJ1-1, with TRBD1 identical over 9 bases. The CDR3 sequence is 15 residues long. Germline-derived CDR1 and CDR2 are SGHRS and YFSETQ. Germline trimming cut 1 base from V and 5 bases from J; bases unmatched to any gene: 6. This CDR3 reads CASSLMGQGGTEAFF. The DNA of the CDR3 is TGCGCCAGCAGCTTGATGGGACAGGGAGGAACTGAAGCTTTCTTT.

The chain couples TRBV6-5 to TRBJ1-1; D is unresolved. The germline V gene encodes CDR1 MNHEY and CDR2 SVGAGI. Trimming stripped 5 bases from V and 1 base from J, with 5 bases between. This CDR3 region has 12 residues. The CDR3 nucleotides are TGTGCCAGCAGTAGGCCGAACACTGAAGCTTTCTTT. Translating it yields CASSRPNTEAFF.

The chain has TRBV5-1 and TRBJ2-1; TRBD1 aligns across 7 bases. Germline CDR1 and CDR2: SGHRS and YFSETQ. V lost 4 bases and J lost 0; bases outside the gene matches: 4. The length of the CDR3 is 15 residues. The CDR3 region is CASSVTGISYNEQFF. The CDR3 DNA follows: TGCGCCAGCAGCGTGACAGGGATCTCCTACAATGAGCAGTTCTTC.

This clonotype showed up just a few times. This chain joins TRBV7-9 and TRBJ2-7; TRBD2 matches at 7 bases. CDR1 is SEHNR, CDR2 FQNEAQ, per germline (reference sequence). The CDR3 contains 17 residues. With 3 bases clipped from V and 2 bases from J, the junction kept 13 bases outside the gene matches. CDR3 protein: CASSFRAGADGTYEQYF. The DNA of the CDR3 is TGTGCCAGCAGCTTCCGGGCGGGAGCGGACGGAACCTACGAGCAGTACTTC. Full variable domain (remainder filled in from reference TRBV7-9 and TRBJ2-7): DTGVSQNPRHKITKRGQNVTFRCDPISEHNRLYWYRQTLGQGPEFLTYFQNEAQLEKSRLLSDRFSAERPKGSFSTLEIQRTEQGDSAMYLCASSFRAGADGTYEQYFGPGTRLTVT.

The rearrangement joins TRBV7-9 to TRBJ1-1; tentative D call: TRBD1 (5 bases). V dropped 5 bases and J dropped 4 bases, with 11 bases sitting between them. Germline V lookup: CDR1 SEHNR, CDR2 FQNEAQ (reference sequence). The CDR3 consists of 13 residues. The DNA for the CDR3 is TGTGCCAGCAGCCTCGGACACCTCACTGAAGCTTTCTTT. Translated, it gives CASSLGHLTEAFF. Variable domain in full (rest from reference TRBV7-9 and TRBJ1-1): DTGVSQNPRHKITKRGQNVTFRCDPISEHNRLYWYRQTLGQGPEFLTYFQNEAQLEKSRLLSDRFSAERPKGSFSTLEIQRTEQGDSAMYLCASSLGHLTEAFFGQGTRLTVV.